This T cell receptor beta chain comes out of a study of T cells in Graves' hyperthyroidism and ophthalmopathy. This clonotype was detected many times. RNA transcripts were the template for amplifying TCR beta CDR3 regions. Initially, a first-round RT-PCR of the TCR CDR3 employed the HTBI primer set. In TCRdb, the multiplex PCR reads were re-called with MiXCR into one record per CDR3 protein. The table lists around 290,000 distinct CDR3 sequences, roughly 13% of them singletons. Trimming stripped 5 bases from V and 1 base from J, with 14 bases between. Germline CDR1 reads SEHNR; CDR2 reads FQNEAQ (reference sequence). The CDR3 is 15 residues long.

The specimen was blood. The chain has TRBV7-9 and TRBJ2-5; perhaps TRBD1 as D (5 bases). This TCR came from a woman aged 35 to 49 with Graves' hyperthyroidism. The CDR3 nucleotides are TGTGCCAGCAGCCTTTCCGACAGTTCCCAAGAGACCCAGTACTTC. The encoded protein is CASSLSDSSQETQYF. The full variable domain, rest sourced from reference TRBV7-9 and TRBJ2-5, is DTGVSQNPRHKITKRGQNVTFRCDPISEHNRLYWYRQTLGQGPEFLTYFQNEAQLEKSRLLSDRFSAERPKGSFSTLEIQRTEQGDSAMYLCASSLSDSSQETQYFGPGTRLLVL.